A selection of T cell receptor beta chains follows, all from one sample in a study of T cells after yellow fever vaccination. TCRdb used MiXCR to reprocess the 5' RACE reads, holding one entry per CDR3 protein. The table has 400,000 or so distinct CDR3 sequences, under 14% seen once. Source: PBMCs, taken on the day of the first yellow fever vaccination. All receptors come from a man between 18 and 35 years old who received the YFV17D yellow fever vaccine. Both conserved end residues are part of each CDR3. D genes are given only for firm matches. Where a row states a size, it is once, few, many or the class of an expanded clone; other rows omit it.

J | size | V | D | CDR3 | DNA
TRBJ2-5 | many | TRBV5-1 | NA | CASSLGGVQETQYF | TGTGCCAGCAGTTTAGGGGGAGTCCAAGAGACCCAGTACTTC
TRBJ2-7 | few | TRBV9 | NA | CASSVGHAEYALYEQYF | TGTGCCAGCAGCGTAGGGCACGCGGAATACGCCTTGTACGAGCAGTACTTC
TRBJ1-5 | few | TRBV14 | NA | CASSLSARDGSNQPQHF | TGTGCCAGCAGCCTCTCCGCACGGGACGGAAGCAATCAGCCCCAGCATTTT
TRBJ1-1 | many | TRBV5-1 | NA | CASSSRGNTEAFF | TGCGCCAGCAGCTCTAGGGGGAACACTGAAGCTTTCTTT
TRBJ2-3 | few | TRBV24-1 | NA | CATSDATSINTDTQYF | TGTGCCACCAGTGACGCCACCTCTATAAACACAGATACGCAGTATTTT
TRBJ2-7 | few | TRBV9 | NA | CASSPLGPYENEQYF | TGTGCCAGCAGCCCCCTCGGACCCTACGAAAACGAGCAGTACTTC
TRBJ1-5 | many | TRBV20-1 | NA | CSASSGVSNQPQHF | TGCAGTGCTAGTTCTGGTGTTAGCAATCAGCCCCAGCATTTT
TRBJ2-2 | many | TRBV6-2/TRBV6-3 | NA | CASSYLTDTGELFF | TGTGCCAGCAGTTACCTTACAGACACCGGGGAGCTGTTTTTT
TRBJ2-3 | few | TRBV2 | TRBD2 | CASSEFASGGSTDTQYF | TGTGCCAGCAGTGAATTCGCTAGCGGGGGGAGCACAGATACGCAGTATTTT
TRBJ2-1 | NA | TRBV4-1 | NA | CASSYGGISNEQFF | TGCGCCAGCAGCTACGGGGGAATAAGCAATGAGCAGTTCTTC
TRBJ2-3 | few | TRBV20-1 | NA | CSAEQGSGPDTQYF | TGCAGTGCAGAACAGGGAAGCGGTCCAGATACGCAGTATTTT
TRBJ2-2 | NA | TRBV7-9 | NA | CATSAPSANTGELFF | TGTGCCACCTCCGCCCCGTCAGCGAACACCGGGGAGCTGTTTTTT
TRBJ1-2 | many | TRBV5-1 | NA | CASSLEGSNYGYTF | TGCGCCAGCAGCTTGGAGGGCAGCAACTATGGCTACACCTTC
TRBJ2-3 | few | TRBV5-5 | NA | CASSPRPGTHTDTQYF | TGTGCCAGCAGCCCGAGACCCGGGACTCACACAGATACGCAGTATTTT
TRBJ2-6 | NA | TRBV2 | TRBD1 | CTSSSRGDRGIVRSSGANVLTF | TGTACCAGCAGTTCGAGGGGGGACAGGGGAATCGTCCGGAGCTCTGGGGCCAACGTCCTGACTTTC
TRBJ2-4 | NA | TRBV10-3 | NA | CAIRDSARSYNIQYF | TGTGCCATCAGGGACAGCGCCAGGTCTTATAACATTCAGTACTTC
TRBJ2-3 | NA | TRBV10-1 | TRBD2 | CASSESRGGPGDTQYF | TGCGCCAGCAGTGAGTCTCGGGGGGGGCCGGGAGATACGCAGTATTTT
TRBJ2-7 | NA | TRBV27 | NA | CASSFQGRQYF | TGTGCCAGCAGTTTTCAAGGGCGGCAGTACTTC
TRBJ1-2 | few | TRBV12-3/TRBV12-4 | TRBD1 | CASSRTGVYGYTF | TGTGCCAGCAGTCGCACAGGGGTCTATGGCTACACCTTC
TRBJ2-5 | few | TRBV27 | TRBD1 | CASSLSDDRATRETQYF | TGTGCCAGCAGTTTATCAGACGACAGGGCCACCAGGGAGACCCAGTACTTC
TRBJ2-3 | NA | TRBV6-1 | TRBD2 | CASSTLSGGGTDTQYF | TGTGCCAGCAGCACCCTTAGCGGGGGGGGCACAGATACGCAGTATTTT
TRBJ2-7 | few | TRBV7-3 | NA | CASSQDHTREQYF | TGTGCCAGCAGCCAAGACCACACTAGGGAGCAGTACTTC
TRBJ2-6 | few | TRBV18 | NA | CASASGSSSGANVLTF | TGTGCCAGCGCTTCCGGGTCCTCCTCTGGGGCCAACGTCCTGACTTTC